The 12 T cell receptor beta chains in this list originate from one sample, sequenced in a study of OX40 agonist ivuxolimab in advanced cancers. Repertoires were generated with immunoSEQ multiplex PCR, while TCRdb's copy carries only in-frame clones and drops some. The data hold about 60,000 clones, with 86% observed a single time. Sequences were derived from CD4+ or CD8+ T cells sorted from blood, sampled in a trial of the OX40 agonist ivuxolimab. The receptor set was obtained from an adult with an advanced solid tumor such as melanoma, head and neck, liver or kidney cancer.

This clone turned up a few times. CDR3 region: CASSLAGNTEAFF. The CDR3 DNA is TGTGCCAGCAGCTTAGCAGGGAACACTGAAGCTTTCTTT. The chain combines TRBV13 with TRBJ1-1; D uncertain. Germline-derived CDR1 and CDR2 are PRHDT and FYEKMQ (reference sequence). V lost 1 base and J 1 base, leaving 4 bases between the germline ends. This CDR3 is built from 13 residues.

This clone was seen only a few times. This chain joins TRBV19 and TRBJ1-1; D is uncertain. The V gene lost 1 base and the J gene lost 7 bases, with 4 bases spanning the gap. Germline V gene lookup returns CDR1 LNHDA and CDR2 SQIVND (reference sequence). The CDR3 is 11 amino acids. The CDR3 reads CASSIALEAFF. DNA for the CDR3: TGTGCCAGTAGTATAGCACTTGAAGCTTTCTTT.

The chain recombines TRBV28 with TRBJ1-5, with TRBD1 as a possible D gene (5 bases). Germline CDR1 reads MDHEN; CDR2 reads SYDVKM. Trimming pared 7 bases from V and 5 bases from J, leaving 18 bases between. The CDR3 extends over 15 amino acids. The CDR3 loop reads CASNLLGGYDQPQHF. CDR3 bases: TGTGCCAGCAACCTACTGGGGGGGTACGATCAGCCCCAGCATTTT. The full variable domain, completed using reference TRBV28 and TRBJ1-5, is DVKVTQSSRYLVKRTGEKVFLECVQDMDHENMFWYRQDPGLGLRLIYFSYDVKMKEKGDIPEGYSVSREKKERFSLILESASTNQTSMYLCASNLLGGYDQPQHFGDGTRLSIL.

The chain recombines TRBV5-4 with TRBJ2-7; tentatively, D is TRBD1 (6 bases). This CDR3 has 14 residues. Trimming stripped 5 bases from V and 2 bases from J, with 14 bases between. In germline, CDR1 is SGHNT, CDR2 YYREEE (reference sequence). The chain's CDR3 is CASRSTGRPYEQYF. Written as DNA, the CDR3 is TGTGCCAGCAGAAGCACAGGGCGACCCTACGAGCAGTACTTC.

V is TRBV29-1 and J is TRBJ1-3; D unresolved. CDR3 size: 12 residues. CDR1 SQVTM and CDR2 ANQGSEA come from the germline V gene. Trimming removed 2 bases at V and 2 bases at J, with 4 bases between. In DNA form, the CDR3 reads TGCAGCGTTGAAAGTACTGGAAACACCATATATTTT. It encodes CSVESTGNTIYF.

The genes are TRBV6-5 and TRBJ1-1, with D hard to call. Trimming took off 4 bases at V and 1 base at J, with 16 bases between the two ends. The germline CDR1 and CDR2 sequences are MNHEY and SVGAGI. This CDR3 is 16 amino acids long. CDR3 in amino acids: CASSFPSMGKNTEAFF. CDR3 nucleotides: TGTGCCAGCAGTTTTCCAAGTATGGGGAAGAACACTGAAGCTTTCTTT.

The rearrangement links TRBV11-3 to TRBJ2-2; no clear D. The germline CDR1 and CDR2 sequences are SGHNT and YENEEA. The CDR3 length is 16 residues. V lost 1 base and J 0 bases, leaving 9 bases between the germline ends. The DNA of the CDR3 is TGTGCCAGCAGCTTAGGTTGGCAGCCGAACACCGGGGAGCTGTTTTTT. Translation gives CASSLGWQPNTGELFF.

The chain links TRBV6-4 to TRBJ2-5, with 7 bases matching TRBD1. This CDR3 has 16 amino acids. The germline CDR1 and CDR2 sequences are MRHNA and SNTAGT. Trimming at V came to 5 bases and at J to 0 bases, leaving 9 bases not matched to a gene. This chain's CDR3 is CASSPNPGTDQETQYF. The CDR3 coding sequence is TGTGCCAGCAGTCCCAATCCCGGGACAGACCAAGAGACCCAGTACTTC.

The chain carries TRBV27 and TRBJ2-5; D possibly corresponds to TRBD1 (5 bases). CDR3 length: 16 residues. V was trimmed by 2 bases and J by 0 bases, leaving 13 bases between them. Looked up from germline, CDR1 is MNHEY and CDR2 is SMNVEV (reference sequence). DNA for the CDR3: TGTGCCAGCAGTTTAGATCTGGGGCGACACCAAGAGACCCAGTACTTC. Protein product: CASSLDLGRHQETQYF.

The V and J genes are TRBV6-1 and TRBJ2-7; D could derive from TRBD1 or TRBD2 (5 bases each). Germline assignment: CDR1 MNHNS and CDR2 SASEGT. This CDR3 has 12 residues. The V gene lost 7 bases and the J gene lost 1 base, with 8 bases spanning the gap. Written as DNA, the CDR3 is TGTGCCAGCAACGAGGGGTCCTACGAGCAGTACTTC. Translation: CASNEGSYEQYF.

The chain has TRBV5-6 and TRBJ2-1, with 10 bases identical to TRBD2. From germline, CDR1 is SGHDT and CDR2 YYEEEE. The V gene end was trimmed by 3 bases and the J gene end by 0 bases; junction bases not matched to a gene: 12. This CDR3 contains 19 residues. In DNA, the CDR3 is TGTGCCAGCAGCTCGAATCTAGCGGGGGTCCCCAGCTCCTACAATGAGCAGTTCTTC. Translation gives CASSSNLAGVPSSYNEQFF. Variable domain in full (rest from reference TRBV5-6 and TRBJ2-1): DAGVTQSPTHLIKTRGQQVTLRCSPKSGHDTVSWYQQALGQGPQFIFQYYEEEERQRGNFPDRFSGHQFPNYSSELNVNALLLGDSALYLCASSSNLAGVPSSYNEQFFGPGTRLTVL.

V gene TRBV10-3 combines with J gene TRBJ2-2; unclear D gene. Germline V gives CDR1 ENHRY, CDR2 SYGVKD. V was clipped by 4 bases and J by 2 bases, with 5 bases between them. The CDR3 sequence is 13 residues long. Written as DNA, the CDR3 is TGTGCCATCAGTGTAGACAACACCGGGGAGCTGTTTTTT. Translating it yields CAISVDNTGELFF.